These T cell receptor beta chains were read from a single sample in a study of human T cells and chemical hapten exposure. TCRdb passed the RACE reads through MiXCR, listing each CDR3 protein once. The data hold 69,000 or so distinct CDR3 sequences, with 10% observed a single time. The starting material was whole blood, obtained in connection with sensitization to the hapten diphenylcyclopropenone (DPC). The origin of the receptors is a woman aged 45 to 65 with alopecia areata. Some clones in this sample may be carry-over from other donors' samples. The CDR3 runs from the conserved cysteine through the conserved F or W.

CDR3 protein	V gene
CASKIAGETDTQYF	TRBV10-2
CASEAPRSYNEQFF	TRBV25-1
CASSLVLTGGSDTQYF	TRBV5-5
CASSDRAGGSYNEQFF	TRBV6-4
CASSPRQGGQPQHF	TRBV7-2
CSARSTGGRQTNYGYTF	TRBV20-1
CSVLGQGAPLEHF	TRBV29-1
CATRRGGAWTDTQYF	TRBV7-9
CASSPTQTSWETQYF	TRBV4-2
CSASPKNIQYF	TRBV20-1
CASTRRGTTEAFF	TRBV25-1
CASSLDGTGSSIQYF	TRBV5-1
CASSLTGTPYEQYF	TRBV11-3
CASRLAGGSADTQYF	TRBV2
CASKDRGLSDTQYF	TRBV2
CASRPLGAGYTDTQYF	TRBV12-3/TRBV12-4
CAWLRDRNEKLFF	TRBV30
CASSLFWQSLGQPQHF	TRBV27
CSAGGSNQPQHF	TRBV29-1
CASSLLQGTSYEQYF	TRBV11-2
CSAREDRANSPLHF	TRBV20-1
CASGRTGSTDTQYF	TRBV6-1
CASSDSGGADTQYF	TRBV6-4
CASSGALGHEQYF	TRBV2
CAISELREQYF	TRBV10-3
CAITGGADTQYF	TRBV10-3
CASRISLGQPQHF	TRBV10-2
CASSVGPGNMNTEAFF	TRBV9
CASSQGLAGDEQYF	TRBV4-2
CSASTGAWDTTYF	TRBV29-1
CASSSGLAGDEIQYF	TRBV7-9
CSVARDRRYTF	TRBV29-1
CASSSTSGTSTDTQYF	TRBV4-2
CSARRMGLAFHEQYF	TRBV20-1
CASSPLARINEKLFF	TRBV12-3/TRBV12-4
CAIRQGPNINTGELFF	TRBV10-3
CASSPGAGQPQHF	TRBV18
CASSLSYVNSPLHF	TRBV7-6
CASSKSQGEQYF	TRBV25-1
CASSYSAATNYGYTF	TRBV6-5
CASRRYEQYF	TRBV6-4
CASSLGQIVNEQFF	TRBV11-2
CSVNSVGNAEAFF	TRBV20-1
CATSIGTLNTEAFF	TRBV15
CASSLGGLAGAVSYEQYF	TRBV5-1
CTTWGSGANVLTF	TRBV11-2
CSVISSARRNNEQFF	TRBV29-1
CASSLEAGGSNEQFF	TRBV12-3/TRBV12-4
CASSLAQAGANVLTF	TRBV5-5
CASSLYGTREETQYF	TRBV5-1